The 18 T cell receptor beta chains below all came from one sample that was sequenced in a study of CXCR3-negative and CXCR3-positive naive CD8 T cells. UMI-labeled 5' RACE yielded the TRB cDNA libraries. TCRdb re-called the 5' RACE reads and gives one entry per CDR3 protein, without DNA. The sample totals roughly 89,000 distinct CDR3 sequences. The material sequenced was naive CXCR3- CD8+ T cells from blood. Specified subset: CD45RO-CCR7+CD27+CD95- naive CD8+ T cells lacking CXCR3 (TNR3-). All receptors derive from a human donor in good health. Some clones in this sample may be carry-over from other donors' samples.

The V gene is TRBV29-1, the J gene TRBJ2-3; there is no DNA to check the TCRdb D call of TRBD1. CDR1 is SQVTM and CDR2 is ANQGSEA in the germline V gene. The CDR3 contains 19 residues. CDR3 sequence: CSVEGSTGTGTPSTDTQYF.

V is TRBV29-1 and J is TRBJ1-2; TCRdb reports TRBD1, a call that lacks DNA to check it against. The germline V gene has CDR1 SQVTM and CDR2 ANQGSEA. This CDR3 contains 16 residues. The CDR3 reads CSVLGGGSLTYYGYTF.

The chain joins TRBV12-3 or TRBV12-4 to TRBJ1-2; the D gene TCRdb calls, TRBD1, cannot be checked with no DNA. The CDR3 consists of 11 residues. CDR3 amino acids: CASRRRNGYTF.

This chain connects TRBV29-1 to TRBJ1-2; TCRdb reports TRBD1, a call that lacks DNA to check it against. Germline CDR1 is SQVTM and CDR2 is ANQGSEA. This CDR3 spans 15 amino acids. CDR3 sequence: CSVVFPGQGADGDTF.

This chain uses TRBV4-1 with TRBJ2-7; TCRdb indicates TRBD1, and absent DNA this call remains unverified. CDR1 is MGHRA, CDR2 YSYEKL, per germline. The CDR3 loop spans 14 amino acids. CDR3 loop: CASSSGQGGYEQYF.

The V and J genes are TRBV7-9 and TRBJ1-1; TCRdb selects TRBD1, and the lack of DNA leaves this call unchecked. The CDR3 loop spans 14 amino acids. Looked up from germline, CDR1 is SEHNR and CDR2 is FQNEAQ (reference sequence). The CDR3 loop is CASSLAFEGSEAFF. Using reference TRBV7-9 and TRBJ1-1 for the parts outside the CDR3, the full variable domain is DTGVSQNPRHKITKRGQNVTFRCDPISEHNRLYWYRQTLGQGPEFLTYFQNEAQLEKSRLLSDRFSAERPKGSFSTLEIQRTEQGDSAMYLCASSLAFEGSEAFFGQGTRLTVV.

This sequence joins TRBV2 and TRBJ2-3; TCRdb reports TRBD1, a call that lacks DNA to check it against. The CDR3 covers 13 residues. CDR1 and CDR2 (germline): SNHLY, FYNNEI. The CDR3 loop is CASSGGAEDTQYF.

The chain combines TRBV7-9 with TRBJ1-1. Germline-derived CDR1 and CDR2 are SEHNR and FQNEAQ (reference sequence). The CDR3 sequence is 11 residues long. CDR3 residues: CASSLTGEAFF.

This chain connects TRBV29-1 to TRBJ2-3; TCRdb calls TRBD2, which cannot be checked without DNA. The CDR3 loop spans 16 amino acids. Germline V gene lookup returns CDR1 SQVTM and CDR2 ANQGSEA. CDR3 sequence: CSVEASGGRYADTQYF.

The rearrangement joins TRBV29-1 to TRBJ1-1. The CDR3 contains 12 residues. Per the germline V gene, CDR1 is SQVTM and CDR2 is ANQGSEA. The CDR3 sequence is CSVEDLNIGAFF. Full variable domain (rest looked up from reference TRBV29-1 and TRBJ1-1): SAVISQKPSRDICQRGTSLTIQCQVDSQVTMMFWYRQQPGQSLTLIATANQGSEATYESGFVIDKFPISRPNLTFSTLTVSNMSPEDSSIYLCSVEDLNIGAFFGQGTRLTVV.

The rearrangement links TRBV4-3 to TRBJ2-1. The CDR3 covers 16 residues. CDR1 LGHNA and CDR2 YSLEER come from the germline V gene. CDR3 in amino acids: CASSQDLTSSYNEQFF.

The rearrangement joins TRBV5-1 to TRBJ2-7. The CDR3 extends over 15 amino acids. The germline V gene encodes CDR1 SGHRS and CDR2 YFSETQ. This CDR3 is CASSFVQAQTYEQYF.

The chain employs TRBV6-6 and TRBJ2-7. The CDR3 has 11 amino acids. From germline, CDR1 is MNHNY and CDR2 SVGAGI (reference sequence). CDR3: CASGDSYEQYF.

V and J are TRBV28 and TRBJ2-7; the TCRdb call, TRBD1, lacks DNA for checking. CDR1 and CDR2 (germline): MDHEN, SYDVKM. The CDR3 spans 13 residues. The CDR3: CASTLWKSYEQYF.

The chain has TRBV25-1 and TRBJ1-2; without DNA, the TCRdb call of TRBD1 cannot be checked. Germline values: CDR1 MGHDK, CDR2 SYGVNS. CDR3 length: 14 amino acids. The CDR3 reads CASSVGTGNYGYTF.

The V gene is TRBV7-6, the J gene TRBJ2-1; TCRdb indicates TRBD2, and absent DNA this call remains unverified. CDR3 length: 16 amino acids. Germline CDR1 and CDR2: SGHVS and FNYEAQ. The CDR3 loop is CASSSRGGGSYSEQFF.

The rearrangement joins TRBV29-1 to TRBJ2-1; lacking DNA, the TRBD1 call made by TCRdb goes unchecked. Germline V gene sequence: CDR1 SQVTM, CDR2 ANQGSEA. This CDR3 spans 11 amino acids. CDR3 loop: CSVGGSNEQFF.

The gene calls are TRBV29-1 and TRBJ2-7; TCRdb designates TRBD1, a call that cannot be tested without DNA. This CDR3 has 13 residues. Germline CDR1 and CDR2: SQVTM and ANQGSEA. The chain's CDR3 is CSAEDSFSYEQYF.